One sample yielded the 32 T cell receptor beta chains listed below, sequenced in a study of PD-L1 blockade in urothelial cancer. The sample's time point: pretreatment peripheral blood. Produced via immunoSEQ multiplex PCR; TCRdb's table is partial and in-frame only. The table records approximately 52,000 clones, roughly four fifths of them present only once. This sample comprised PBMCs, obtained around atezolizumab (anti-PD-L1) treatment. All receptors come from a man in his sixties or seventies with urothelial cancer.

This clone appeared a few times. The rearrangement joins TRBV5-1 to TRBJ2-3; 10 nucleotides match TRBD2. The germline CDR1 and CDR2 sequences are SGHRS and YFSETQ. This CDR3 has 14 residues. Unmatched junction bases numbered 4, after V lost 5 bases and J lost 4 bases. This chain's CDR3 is CASRSLAGADTQYF. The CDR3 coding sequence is TGCGCCAGCAGGTCCCTAGCGGGAGCAGATACGCAGTATTTT.

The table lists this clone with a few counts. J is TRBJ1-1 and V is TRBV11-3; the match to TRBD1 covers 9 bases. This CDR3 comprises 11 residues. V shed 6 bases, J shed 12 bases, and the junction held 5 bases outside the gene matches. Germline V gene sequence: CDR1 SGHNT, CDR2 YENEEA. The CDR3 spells CASSRDRGTFF. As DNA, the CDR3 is TGTGCCAGCAGTCGTGACAGGGGGACTTTCTTT.

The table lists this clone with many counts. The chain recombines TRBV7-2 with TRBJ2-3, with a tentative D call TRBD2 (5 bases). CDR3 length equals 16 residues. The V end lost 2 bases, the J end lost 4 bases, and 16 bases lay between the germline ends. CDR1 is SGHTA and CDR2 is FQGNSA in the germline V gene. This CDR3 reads CASSLFWRSESDTQYF. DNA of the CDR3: TGTGCCAGCAGCTTATTCTGGAGGAGTGAATCAGATACGCAGTATTTT.

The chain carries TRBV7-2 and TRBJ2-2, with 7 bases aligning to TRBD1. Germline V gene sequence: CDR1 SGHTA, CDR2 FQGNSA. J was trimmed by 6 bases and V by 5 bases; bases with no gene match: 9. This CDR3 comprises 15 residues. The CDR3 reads CASSREGASSGELFF. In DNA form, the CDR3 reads TGTGCCAGCAGCCGTGAGGGGGCATCTTCCGGGGAGCTGTTTTTT.

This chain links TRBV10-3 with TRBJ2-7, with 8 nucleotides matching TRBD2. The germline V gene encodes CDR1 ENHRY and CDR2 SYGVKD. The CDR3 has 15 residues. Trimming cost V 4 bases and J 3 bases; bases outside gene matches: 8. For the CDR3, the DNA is TGTGCCATCAGTGGTGCAGCGGGGGTCAGCTACGAGCAGTACTTC. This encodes CAISGAAGVSYEQYF.

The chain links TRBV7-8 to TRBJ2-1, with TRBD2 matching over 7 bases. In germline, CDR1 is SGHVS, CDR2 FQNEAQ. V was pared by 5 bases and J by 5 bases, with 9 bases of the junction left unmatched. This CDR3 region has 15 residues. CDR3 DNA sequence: TGTGCCAGCAGCCCCGTCGGGGGGAGCGACAATGAGCAGTTCTTC. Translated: CASSPVGGSDNEQFF.

CDR3 DNA: TGTGCCAGCAGCCCGCGGAGGCAGAACACCGGGGAGCTGTTTTTT. It encodes CASSPRRQNTGELFF. The V call is TRBV7-9, the J call TRBJ2-2, with a tentative D call TRBD2 (5 bases). CDR1 and CDR2 from the germline V gene are SEHNR and FQNEAQ (reference sequence). Trimming shortened V by 5 bases and J by 1 base, and 11 bases separated the two germline ends. CDR3 length: 15 amino acids.

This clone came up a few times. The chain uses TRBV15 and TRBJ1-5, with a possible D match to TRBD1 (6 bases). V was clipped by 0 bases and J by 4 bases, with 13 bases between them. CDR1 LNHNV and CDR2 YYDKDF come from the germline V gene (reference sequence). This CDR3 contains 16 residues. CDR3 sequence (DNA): TGTGCCACCAGCAGAGATTTGACAGGAAGAAATCAGCCCCAGCATTTT. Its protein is CATSRDLTGRNQPQHF. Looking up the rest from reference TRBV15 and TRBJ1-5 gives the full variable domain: DAMVIQNPRYQVTQFGKPVTLSCSQTLNHNVMYWYQQKSSQAPKLLFHYYDKDFNNEADTPDNFQSRRPNTSFCFLDIRSPGLGDTAMYLCATSRDLTGRNQPQHFGDGTRLSIL.

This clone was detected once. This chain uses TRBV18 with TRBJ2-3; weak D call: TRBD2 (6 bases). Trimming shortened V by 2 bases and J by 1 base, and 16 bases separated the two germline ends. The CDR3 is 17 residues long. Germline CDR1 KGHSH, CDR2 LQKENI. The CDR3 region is CASSPESLRRGTDTQYF. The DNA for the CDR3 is TGTGCCAGCTCACCAGAAAGTTTGAGGAGGGGCACAGATACGCAGTATTTT.

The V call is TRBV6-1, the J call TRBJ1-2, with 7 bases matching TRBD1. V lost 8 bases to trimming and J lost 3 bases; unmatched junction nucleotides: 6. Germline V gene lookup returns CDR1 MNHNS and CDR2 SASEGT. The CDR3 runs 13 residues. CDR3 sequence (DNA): TGTGCCAGCCAAAACAGGGGAGACTATGGCTACACCTTC. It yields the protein CASQNRGDYGYTF.

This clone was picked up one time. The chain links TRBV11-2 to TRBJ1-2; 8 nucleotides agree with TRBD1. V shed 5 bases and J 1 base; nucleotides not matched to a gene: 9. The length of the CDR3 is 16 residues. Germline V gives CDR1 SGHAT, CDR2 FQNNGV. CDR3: CASSRLDRGNNYGYTF. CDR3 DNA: TGTGCCAGCAGCCGTCTAGACAGGGGAAATAACTATGGCTACACCTTC.

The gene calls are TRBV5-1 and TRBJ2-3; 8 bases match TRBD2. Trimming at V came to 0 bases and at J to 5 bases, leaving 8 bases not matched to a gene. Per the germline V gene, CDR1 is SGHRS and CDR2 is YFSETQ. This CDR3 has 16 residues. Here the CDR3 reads CASSLVSGGPGDTQYF. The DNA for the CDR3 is TGCGCCAGCAGCTTGGTGTCGGGAGGGCCGGGAGATACGCAGTATTTT.

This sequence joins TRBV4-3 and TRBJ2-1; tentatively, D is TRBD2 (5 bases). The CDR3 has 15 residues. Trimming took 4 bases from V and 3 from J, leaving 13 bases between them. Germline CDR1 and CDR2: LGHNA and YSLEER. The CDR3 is CASSPLDSNYNEQFF. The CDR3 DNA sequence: TGCGCCAGCAGCCCCTTGGACTCCAACTACAATGAGCAGTTCTTC.

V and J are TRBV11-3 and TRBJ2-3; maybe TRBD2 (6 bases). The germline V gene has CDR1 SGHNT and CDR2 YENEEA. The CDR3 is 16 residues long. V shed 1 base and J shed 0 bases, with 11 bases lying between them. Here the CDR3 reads CASSLGLGLSTDTQYF. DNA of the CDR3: TGTGCCAGCAGCTTAGGTCTGGGACTTAGCACAGATACGCAGTATTTT.

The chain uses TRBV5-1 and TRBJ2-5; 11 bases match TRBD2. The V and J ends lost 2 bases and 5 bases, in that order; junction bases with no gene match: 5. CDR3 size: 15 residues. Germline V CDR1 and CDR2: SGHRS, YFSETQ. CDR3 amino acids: CASSFGLAGGETQYF. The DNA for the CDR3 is TGCGCCAGCAGCTTCGGGCTAGCGGGGGGTGAGACCCAGTACTTC.

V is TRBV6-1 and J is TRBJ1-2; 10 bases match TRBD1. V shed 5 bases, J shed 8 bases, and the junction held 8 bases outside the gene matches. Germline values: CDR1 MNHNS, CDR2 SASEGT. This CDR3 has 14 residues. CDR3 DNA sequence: TGTGCCAGCAGTACTACCGGGACAGGGGTGGGCTACACCTTC. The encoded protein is CASSTTGTGVGYTF.

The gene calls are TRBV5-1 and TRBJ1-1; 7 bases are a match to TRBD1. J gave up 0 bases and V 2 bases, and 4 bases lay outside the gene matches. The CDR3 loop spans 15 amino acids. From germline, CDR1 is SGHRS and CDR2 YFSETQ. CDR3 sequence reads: CASSFTGDMNTEAFF. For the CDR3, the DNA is TGCGCCAGCAGCTTTACAGGGGACATGAACACTGAAGCTTTCTTT. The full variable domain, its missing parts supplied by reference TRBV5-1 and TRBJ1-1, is KAGVTQTPRYLIKTRGQQVTLSCSPISGHRSVSWYQQTPGQGLQFLFEYFSETQRNKGNFPGRFSGRQFSNSRSEMNVSTLELGDSALYLCASSFTGDMNTEAFFGQGTRLTVV.

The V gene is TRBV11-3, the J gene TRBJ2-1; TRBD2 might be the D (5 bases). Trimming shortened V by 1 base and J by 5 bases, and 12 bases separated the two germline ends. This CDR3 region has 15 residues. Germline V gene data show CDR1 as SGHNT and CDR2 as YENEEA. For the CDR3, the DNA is TGTGCCAGCAGCTTAGTTCGAGGGCCAAACAATGAGCAGTTCTTC. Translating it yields CASSLVRGPNNEQFF. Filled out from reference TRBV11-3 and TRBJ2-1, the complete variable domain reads EAGVVQSPRYKIIEKKQPVAFWCNPISGHNTLYWYLQNLGQGPELLIRYENEEAVDDSQLPKDRFSAERLKGVDSTLKIQPAELGDSAVYLCASSLVRGPNNEQFFGPGTRLTVL.

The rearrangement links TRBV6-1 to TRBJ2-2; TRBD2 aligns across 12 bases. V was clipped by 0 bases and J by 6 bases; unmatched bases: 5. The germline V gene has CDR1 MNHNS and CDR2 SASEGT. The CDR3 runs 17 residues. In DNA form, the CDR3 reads TGTGCCAGCAGTGAAGCGCTGAGACTAGCGGGAGCCGGGGAGCTGTTTTTT. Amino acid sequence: CASSEALRLAGAGELFF.

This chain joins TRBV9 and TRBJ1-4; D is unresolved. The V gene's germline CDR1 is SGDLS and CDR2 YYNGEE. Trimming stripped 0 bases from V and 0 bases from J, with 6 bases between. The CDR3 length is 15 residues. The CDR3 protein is CASSVGGATNEKLFF. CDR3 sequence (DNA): TGTGCCAGCAGCGTAGGGGGAGCAACTAATGAAAAACTGTTTTTT.

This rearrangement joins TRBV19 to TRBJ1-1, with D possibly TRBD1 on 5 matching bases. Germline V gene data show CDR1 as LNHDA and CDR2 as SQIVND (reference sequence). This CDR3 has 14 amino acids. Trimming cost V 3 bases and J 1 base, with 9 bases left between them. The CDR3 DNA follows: TGTGCCAGTAGTATCAGACAGCGGAACACTGAAGCTTTCTTT. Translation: CASSIRQRNTEAFF.

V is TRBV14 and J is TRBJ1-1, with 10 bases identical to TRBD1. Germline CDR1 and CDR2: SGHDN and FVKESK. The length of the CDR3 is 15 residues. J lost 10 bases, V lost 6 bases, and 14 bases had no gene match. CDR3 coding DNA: TGTGCCAGCAGGACTAAAGACAGGGGGCGGAAGAGAGCTTTCTTT. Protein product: CASRTKDRGRKRAFF.

Here the CDR3 reads CASSLRSAETQYF. Here the CDR3 DNA reads TGTGCCAGCAGCTTAAGGAGTGCGGAGACCCAGTACTTC. The genes are TRBV7-2 and TRBJ2-5, with no clear D. This CDR3 comprises 13 residues. In germline, CDR1 is SGHTA, CDR2 FQGNSA. V shed 2 bases and J shed 5 bases, with 9 bases lying between them.

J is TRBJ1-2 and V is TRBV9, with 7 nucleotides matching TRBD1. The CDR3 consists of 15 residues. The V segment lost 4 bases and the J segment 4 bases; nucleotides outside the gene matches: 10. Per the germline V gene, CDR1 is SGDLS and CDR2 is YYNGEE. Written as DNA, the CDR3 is TGTGCCAGCAGCCCGCGCGTACAGGGGTCCTATGGCTACACCTTC. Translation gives CASSPRVQGSYGYTF.

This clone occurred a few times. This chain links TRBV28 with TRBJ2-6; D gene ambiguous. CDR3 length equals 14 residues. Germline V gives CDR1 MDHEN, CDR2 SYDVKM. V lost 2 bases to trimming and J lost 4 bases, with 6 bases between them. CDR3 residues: CASSLGGGANVLTF. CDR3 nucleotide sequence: TGTGCCAGCAGTTTAGGCGGCGGGGCCAACGTCCTGACTTTC.

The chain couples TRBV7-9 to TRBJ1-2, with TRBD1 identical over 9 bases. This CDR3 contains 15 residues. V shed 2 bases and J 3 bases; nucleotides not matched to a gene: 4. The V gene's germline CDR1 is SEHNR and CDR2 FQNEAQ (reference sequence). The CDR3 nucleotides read TGTGCCAGCAGCTTAACAGGGGGCGCCGACTATGGCTACACCTTC. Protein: CASSLTGGADYGYTF.

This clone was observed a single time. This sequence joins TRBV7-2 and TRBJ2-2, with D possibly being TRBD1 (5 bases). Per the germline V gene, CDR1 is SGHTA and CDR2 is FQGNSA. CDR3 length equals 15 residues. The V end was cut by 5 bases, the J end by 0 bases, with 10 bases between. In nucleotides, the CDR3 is TGTGCCAGCAGCCCCAGGGCGCCGAACACCGGGGAGCTGTTTTTT. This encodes CASSPRAPNTGELFF.

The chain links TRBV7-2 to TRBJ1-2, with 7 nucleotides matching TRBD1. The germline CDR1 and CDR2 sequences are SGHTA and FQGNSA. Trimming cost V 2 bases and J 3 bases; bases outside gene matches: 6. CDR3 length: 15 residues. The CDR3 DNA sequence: TGTGCCAGCAGCTTATCGACAGGGAAGGACTATGGCTACACCTTC. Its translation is CASSLSTGKDYGYTF.

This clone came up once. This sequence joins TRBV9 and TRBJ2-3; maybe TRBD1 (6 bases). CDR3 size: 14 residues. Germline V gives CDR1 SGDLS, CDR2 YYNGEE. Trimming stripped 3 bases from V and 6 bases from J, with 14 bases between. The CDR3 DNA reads TGTGCCAGCAGCGGCCGGGCCCAGGGGGATACGCAGTATTTT. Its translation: CASSGRAQGDTQYF.

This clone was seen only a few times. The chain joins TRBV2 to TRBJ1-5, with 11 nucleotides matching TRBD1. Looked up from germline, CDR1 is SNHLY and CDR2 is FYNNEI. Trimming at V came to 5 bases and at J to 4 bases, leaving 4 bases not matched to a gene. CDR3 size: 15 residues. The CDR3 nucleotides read TGTGCCAGCAGTTGGACAGGGGGCGAAAATCAGCCCCAGCATTTT. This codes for CASSWTGGENQPQHF.

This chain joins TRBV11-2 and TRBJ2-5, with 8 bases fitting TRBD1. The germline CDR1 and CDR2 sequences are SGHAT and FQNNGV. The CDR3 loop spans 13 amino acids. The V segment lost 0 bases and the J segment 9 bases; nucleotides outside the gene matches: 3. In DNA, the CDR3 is TGTGCCAGCAGCTTAGAGAGGGGACAGGCCCAGTACTTC. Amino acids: CASSLERGQAQYF.

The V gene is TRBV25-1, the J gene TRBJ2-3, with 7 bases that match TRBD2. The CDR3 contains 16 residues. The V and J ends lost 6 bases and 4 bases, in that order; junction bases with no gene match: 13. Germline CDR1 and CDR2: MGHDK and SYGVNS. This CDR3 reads CASSPSLSGGADTQYF. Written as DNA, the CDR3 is TGTGCCAGCAGCCCAAGTTTAAGTGGGGGGGCAGATACGCAGTATTTT.